These 25 T cell receptor beta chains were sequenced from one sample in a study of OX40 agonist ivuxolimab in advanced cancers. Method: immunoSEQ multiplex PCR; TCRdb's copy keeps in-frame clones and lacks some. The sample contains tens of thousands of clones, 80% to 85% of which appear only once. The sequencing here drew on CD4+ or CD8+ T cells sorted from blood, taken in a trial of the OX40 agonist ivuxolimab. The origin of the receptors is an adult with an advanced solid tumor such as melanoma, head and neck, liver or kidney cancer.

The rearrangement joins TRBV27 to TRBJ2-2; D gene unclear. The CDR3 runs 13 residues. Between the trimmed V and J ends, which lost 7 bases and 5 bases, there was a span of 11 bases. Germline assignment: CDR1 MNHEY and CDR2 SMNVEV (reference sequence). The CDR3 DNA sequence: TGTGCCAGCACCCCCGGGCATACCGGGGAGCTGTTTTTT. It is translated as CASTPGHTGELFF.

This sequence joins TRBV4-1 and TRBJ2-7, with 7 positions matching TRBD2. The germline gives CDR1 MGHRA, CDR2 YSYEKL. The CDR3 consists of 16 residues. Trimming took 4 bases from V and 0 from J; bases not matched to a gene: 9. CDR3: CASSRERAGDSYEQYF. In DNA form, the CDR3 reads TGCGCCAGCAGCCGGGAGAGGGCGGGGGACTCCTACGAGCAGTACTTC.

The sample holds a few counts of this clone. The chain links TRBV28 to TRBJ2-1; 7 nucleotides align to TRBD1. The CDR3 extends over 12 amino acids. Germline-derived CDR1 and CDR2 are MDHEN and SYDVKM. Losses at the gene ends were 6 bases for V and 11 bases for J; bases not matched to a gene: 7. This chain's CDR3 is CASSPPGQKQFF. In DNA, the CDR3 is TGTGCCAGCAGCCCCCCGGGACAGAAGCAGTTCTTC.

The V call is TRBV5-6, the J call TRBJ1-6; D possibly corresponds to TRBD1 (6 bases). V lost 6 bases and J 6 bases, leaving 19 bases between the germline ends. The V gene's germline CDR1 is SGHDT and CDR2 YYEEEE. The CDR3 has 16 amino acids. DNA of the CDR3: TGTGCCAGCACCGGACGGGGGGGGGCGAGTAATTCACCCCTCCACTTT. As protein: CASTGRGGASNSPLHF. Full variable domain (outside the CDR3, taken from reference TRBV5-6 and TRBJ1-6): DAGVTQSPTHLIKTRGQQVTLRCSPKSGHDTVSWYQQALGQGPQFIFQYYEEEERQRGNFPDRFSGHQFPNYSSELNVNALLLGDSALYLCASTGRGGASNSPLHFGNGTRLTVT.

The chain links TRBV18 to TRBJ1-2; D gene ambiguous. CDR1 is KGHSH and CDR2 is LQKENI in the germline V gene. V lost 4 bases, J lost 4 bases, and 10 bases lay in between. This CDR3 is built from 13 residues. CDR3 in amino acids: CASSQDPFYGYTF. Here the CDR3 DNA reads TGTGCCAGCTCACAGGATCCCTTCTATGGCTACACCTTC. Complete variable domain (other parts from reference TRBV18 and TRBJ1-2): NAGVMQNPRHLVRRRGQEARLRCSPMKGHSHVYWYRQLPEEGLKFMVYLQKENIIDESGMPKERFSAEFPKEGPSILRIQQVVRGDSAAYFCASSQDPFYGYTFGSGTRLTVV.

The chain joins TRBV5-1 to TRBJ2-1; D not resolved. Trimming removed 7 bases at V and 6 bases at J, with 23 bases between. CDR3 size: 16 residues. The V gene's germline CDR1 is SGHRS and CDR2 YFSETQ. CDR3 residues: CASCDLRVQSLNEQFF. CDR3 nucleotides: TGCGCCAGCTGTGATCTCCGGGTGCAATCCCTCAATGAGCAGTTCTTC.

This clone appeared a single time. The chain has TRBV30 and TRBJ1-5, with TRBD1 matching 8 bases. Looked up from germline, CDR1 is GTSNPN and CDR2 is SVGIG (reference sequence). The CDR3 contains 15 residues. The V and J ends lost 2 bases and 2 bases, in that order; junction bases with no gene match: 5. The CDR3 protein is CAWSYDRGGNQPQHF. CDR3 DNA: TGTGCCTGGAGTTACGACAGGGGCGGCAATCAGCCCCAGCATTTT.

The chain links TRBV7-9 to TRBJ1-1, with a tentative D call TRBD1 (5 bases). This CDR3 comprises 14 residues. V was shortened by 5 bases and J by 4 bases, with 14 bases between the two germline ends. CDR1 SEHNR and CDR2 FQNEAQ come from the germline V gene (reference sequence). CDR3 protein: CASSLRGESTEAFF. CDR3 nucleotide sequence: TGTGCCAGCAGCCTGCGGGGGGAGAGCACTGAAGCTTTCTTT.

The rearrangement uses TRBV13 and TRBJ2-4; perhaps TRBD1 as D (6 bases). With 3 bases removed from V and 7 bases from J, the gap between germline ends came to 13 bases. In germline, CDR1 is PRHDT, CDR2 FYEKMQ (reference sequence). The CDR3 consists of 14 residues. The CDR3 loop reads CASSFQGLTNIQYF. CDR3 sequence (DNA): TGTGCCAGCAGCTTTCAGGGGCTCACGAACATTCAGTACTTC.

The chain employs TRBV6-6 and TRBJ1-1; D ambiguous. The CDR3 has 12 amino acids. V gave up 6 bases and J gave up 0 bases, with 5 bases separating them. CDR1 and CDR2 (germline): MNHNY, SVGAGI (reference sequence). The CDR3 here is CASRAMNTEAFF. CDR3 DNA: TGTGCCAGCAGGGCGATGAACACTGAAGCTTTCTTT.

This chain joins TRBV5-1 and TRBJ2-3; 9 bases agree with TRBD1. The CDR3 has 16 residues. Unmatched junction bases numbered 10, after V lost 4 bases and J lost 4 bases. The germline V gene has CDR1 SGHRS and CDR2 YFSETQ. The CDR3 nucleotides read TGCGCCAGCAGCCAGGAACAGGGGGCTAGGGCAGATACGCAGTATTTT. It encodes CASSQEQGARADTQYF.

The gene calls are TRBV7-2 and TRBJ2-5, with 7 bases that match TRBD1. The CDR3 consists of 13 residues. CDR1 is SGHTA, CDR2 FQGNSA, per germline. After removal of 5 bases from V and 2 bases from J, the junction contained 2 bases not matched to a gene. CDR3 sequence reads: CASSRDRQETQYF. The DNA of the CDR3 is TGTGCCAGCAGCCGGGACAGACAAGAGACCCAGTACTTC.

V gene TRBV9 combines with J gene TRBJ2-3; the match to TRBD1 covers 8 bases. The CDR3 spans 16 residues. Per germline, CDR1 SGDLS and CDR2 YYNGEE. V lost 0 bases, J lost 2 bases, and 5 bases stayed unmatched. CDR3: CASSVGAGGNTDTQYF. The CDR3 DNA sequence: TGTGCCAGCAGCGTAGGGGCAGGGGGCAACACAGATACGCAGTATTTT. The full variable domain, its missing parts supplied by reference TRBV9 and TRBJ2-3, is DSGVTQTPKHLITATGQRVTLRCSPRSGDLSVYWYQQSLDQGLQFLIQYYNGEERAKGNILERFSAQQFPDLHSELNLSSLELGDSALYFCASSVGAGGNTDTQYFGPGTRLTVL.

CDR3 nucleotide sequence: TGTGCCAGCAGCGTGGGGGCAGGGGGATGGACTGAAGCTTTCTTT. Amino acids: CASSVGAGGWTEAFF. The V call is TRBV9, the J call TRBJ1-1; TRBD1 matches 7 bases. This CDR3 region has 15 residues. CDR1 is SGDLS, CDR2 YYNGEE, per germline. V was clipped by 2 bases and J by 5 bases; unmatched bases: 9. Supplemented by reference TRBV9 and TRBJ1-1, the full variable domain reads DSGVTQTPKHLITATGQRVTLRCSPRSGDLSVYWYQQSLDQGLQFLIQYYNGEERAKGNILERFSAQQFPDLHSELNLSSLELGDSALYFCASSVGAGGWTEAFFGQGTRLTVV.

The chain uses TRBV9 and TRBJ2-1; D gene unclear. CDR3 length equals 14 residues. CDR1 is SGDLS, CDR2 YYNGEE, per germline. With 0 bases removed from V and 7 bases from J, the gap between germline ends came to 11 bases. The CDR3 region is CASSVEALRNEQFF. CDR3 sequence (DNA): TGTGCCAGCAGCGTAGAAGCCCTCAGGAATGAGCAGTTCTTC.

V is TRBV1 and J is TRBJ2-1; the table names TRBD2, a call not compared with the DNA. TRBV1 is annotated as a pseudogene. CDR3 size: 13 residues. The DNA of the CDR3 is TGCACCAGCAGCCAAGATCGAAACTATGAGCAGTTCTTC. Translating gives CTSSQDRNYEQFF.

The rearrangement uses TRBV27 and TRBJ2-7; TRBD2 agrees at 16 bases. The CDR3 runs to 16 residues. V was pared by 4 bases and J by 2 bases, with 2 bases of the junction left unmatched. Per the germline V gene, CDR1 is MNHEY and CDR2 is SMNVEV (reference sequence). CDR3 sequence (DNA): TGTGCCAGCAGTTGGGGACTAGCGGGGGGGACCTACGAGCAGTACTTC. Translation gives CASSWGLAGGTYEQYF.

V usage is TRBV25-1 and J usage is TRBJ2-5, with TRBD1 matching over 10 bases. Looked up from germline, CDR1 is MGHDK and CDR2 is SYGVNS. After removal of 4 bases from V and 6 bases from J, the junction contained 8 bases not matched to a gene. The CDR3 sequence is 15 residues long. The CDR3 nucleotides are TGTGCCAGCAGTGTTGCCGGGACAGGGGTACAGACCCAGTACTTC. It yields the protein CASSVAGTGVQTQYF.

The V call is TRBV5-1, the J call TRBJ1-5; D gene unclear. Trimming pared 0 bases from V and 2 bases from J, leaving 12 bases between. Germline loops: CDR1 SGHRS, CDR2 YFSETQ. The CDR3 totals 16 residues. The CDR3 nucleotides are TGCGCCAGCAGCTTGGGACCCGCCGGGGGCAATCAGCCCCAGCATTTT. It specifies CASSLGPAGGNQPQHF.

The table lists this clone with a count of one. The V and J genes are TRBV7-9 and TRBJ2-7, with D possibly TRBD2 on 7 matching bases. With 1 base removed from V and 2 bases from J, the gap between germline ends came to 12 bases. CDR1 and CDR2 from the germline V gene are SEHNR and FQNEAQ (reference sequence). This CDR3 is built from 15 residues. The CDR3 nucleotides are TGTGCCAGCAGCTTAGAGGGGGGGCAGGCCTACGAGCAGTACTTC. This gives the protein CASSLEGGQAYEQYF. Together with reference TRBV7-9 and TRBJ2-7, the CDR3 gives the full variable domain: DTGVSQNPRHKITKRGQNVTFRCDPISEHNRLYWYRQTLGQGPEFLTYFQNEAQLEKSRLLSDRFSAERPKGSFSTLEIQRTEQGDSAMYLCASSLEGGQAYEQYFGPGTRLTVT.

The chain is built from TRBV30 and TRBJ2-5; the match to TRBD2 covers 9 bases. The J call is uncertain, as TRBJ2-7 better fits the DNA end. This CDR3 contains 14 residues. Germline CDR1 GTSNPN, CDR2 SVGIG (reference sequence). The CDR3 region has the DNA TGTGCCTGGAGTGTACGAGCGGGAGGCTACGAGCAGTACTTC. It translates to CAWSVRAGGYEQYF.

This clone was seen more than once but under ten times. V usage is TRBV7-9 and J usage is TRBJ2-7; D tentatively reads TRBD1 or TRBD2 (5 bases each). The CDR3 extends over 14 amino acids. The germline V and J ends were trimmed by 2 bases and 5 bases, with 13 bases remaining between them. In germline, CDR1 is SEHNR, CDR2 FQNEAQ (reference sequence). This chain's CDR3 is CASSLWQGRDEQYF. The CDR3 DNA reads as TGTGCCAGCAGCTTATGGCAGGGACGGGACGAGCAGTACTTC.

The chain has TRBV6-1 and TRBJ1-4; D remains unclear. The V gene lost 2 bases and the J gene lost 13 bases, with 14 bases spanning the gap. The germline CDR1 and CDR2 sequences are MNHNS and SASEGT. The CDR3 contains 13 residues. The CDR3 protein is CASSEKELTRLFF. The CDR3 bases are TGTGCCAGCAGTGAAAAGGAACTTACGAGACTGTTTTTT.

In DNA form, the CDR3 reads TGCGCCAGCAGCCCGATGGGGACGGAGGTCGGGCCCCAGCATTTT. The encoded protein is CASSPMGTEVGPQHF. This rearrangement joins TRBV5-1 to TRBJ1-5; TRBD1 might be the D (5 bases). This CDR3 contains 15 residues. Germline CDR1 SGHRS, CDR2 YFSETQ. The V gene lost 4 bases and the J gene lost 9 bases, with 20 bases spanning the gap.

The chain couples TRBV6-6 to TRBJ1-4; a possible D gene is TRBD1 (5 bases). Germline loops: CDR1 MNHNY, CDR2 SVGAGI (reference sequence). The CDR3 is made up of 15 amino acids. V was pared by 8 bases and J by 7 bases, with 20 bases between. CDR3 coding DNA: TGTGCCAGCCGCGACGAATGGGGGGGAGGTGAAAAACTGTTTTTT. This codes for CASRDEWGGGEKLFF.